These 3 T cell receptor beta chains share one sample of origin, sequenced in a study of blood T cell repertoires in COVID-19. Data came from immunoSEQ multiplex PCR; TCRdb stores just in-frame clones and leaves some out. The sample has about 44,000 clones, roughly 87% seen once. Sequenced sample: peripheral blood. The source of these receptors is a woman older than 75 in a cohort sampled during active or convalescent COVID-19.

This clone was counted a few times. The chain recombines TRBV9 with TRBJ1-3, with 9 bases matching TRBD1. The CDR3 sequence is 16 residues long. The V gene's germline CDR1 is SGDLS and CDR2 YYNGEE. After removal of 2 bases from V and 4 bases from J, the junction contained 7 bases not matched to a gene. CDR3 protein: CASSVGTGTEGNTIYF. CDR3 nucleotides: TGTGCCAGCAGCGTGGGGACAGGGACGGAGGGAAACACCATATATTTT.

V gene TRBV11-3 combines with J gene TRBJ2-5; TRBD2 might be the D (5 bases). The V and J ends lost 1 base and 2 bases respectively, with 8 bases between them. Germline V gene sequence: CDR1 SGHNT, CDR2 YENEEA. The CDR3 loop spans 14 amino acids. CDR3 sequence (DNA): TGTGCCAGCAGCTTAGGAGGGAATCAAGAGACCCAGTACTTC. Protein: CASSLGGNQETQYF.

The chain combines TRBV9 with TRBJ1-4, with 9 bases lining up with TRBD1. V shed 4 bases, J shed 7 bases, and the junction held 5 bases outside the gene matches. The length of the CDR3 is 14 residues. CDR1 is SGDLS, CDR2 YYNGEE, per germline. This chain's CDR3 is CASSWGQGGEKLFF. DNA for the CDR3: TGTGCCAGCAGCTGGGGACAGGGAGGTGAAAAACTGTTTTTT.